Shown below are 22 T cell receptor beta chains from a single sample sequenced in a study of cytomegalovirus exposure and HLA in healthy donors. In the PCR, 60 Vbeta and 13 Jbeta primers were used. The assay was immunoSEQ multiplex PCR, and TCRdb's table has in-frame clones only and misses some. The sample consists of tens of thousands of clones, roughly 72% of them appearing once. Sequencing was carried out using PBMCs. The receptor set was obtained from a woman aged 50 to 65 in good health and CMV-seropositive.

The chain is built from TRBV10-3 and TRBJ2-3; 15 bases map to TRBD2. The V gene end was trimmed by 8 bases and the J gene end by 2 bases; junction bases not matched to a gene: 2. This CDR3 is 15 amino acids long. Per the germline V gene, CDR1 is ENHRY and CDR2 is SYGVKD. The CDR3, as DNA: TGTGCCATCGGGACTAGCGGGGGGCACACAGATACGCAGTATTTT. It encodes CAIGTSGGHTDTQYF.

This rearrangement joins TRBV7-2 to TRBJ2-7; TRBD1 matches 8 bases. Germline V gene data show CDR1 as SGHTA and CDR2 as FQGNSA. This CDR3 is 15 amino acids long. V trimming: 5 bases; J trimming: 5 bases; junction bases outside the gene matches: 11. The CDR3 nucleotides are TGTGCCAGCAGCCACAATGGACAGGGTCTCAACGAGCAGTACTTC. Protein product: CASSHNGQGLNEQYF. The full variable domain, in which reference TRBV7-2 and TRBJ2-7 provide the parts outside the CDR3, is GAGVSQSPSNKVTEKGKDVELRCDPISGHTALYWYRQSLGQGLEFLIYFQGNSAPDKSGLPSDRFSAERTGGSVSTLTIQRTQQEDSAVYLCASSHNGQGLNEQYFGPGTRLTVT.

This chain connects TRBV27 to TRBJ1-2; TRBD1 agrees at 7 bases. CDR3 length equals 13 residues. V gave up 4 bases and J gave up 8 bases; unmatched junction bases: 7. Germline CDR1 MNHEY, CDR2 SMNVEV (reference sequence). CDR3: CASSSTGYRGYTF. The DNA of the CDR3 is TGTGCCAGCAGTTCGACAGGGTATCGAGGCTACACCTTC.

The CDR3 loop is CASSDTGLGELFF. DNA for the CDR3: TGTGCCAGCAGCGACACAGGGTTGGGGGAGCTGTTTTTT. V and J are TRBV6-6 and TRBJ2-2; D perhaps matches TRBD1 (6 bases). CDR3 size: 13 residues. Per germline, CDR1 MNHNY and CDR2 SVGAGI (reference sequence). Between the trimmed V and J ends, which lost 6 bases and 8 bases, there was a span of 13 bases.

This chain joins TRBV5-4 and TRBJ2-1; 12 nucleotides align to TRBD2. Per germline, CDR1 SGHNT and CDR2 YYREEE (reference sequence). CDR3 length: 16 amino acids. V shed 4 bases, J shed 9 bases, and the junction held 11 bases outside the gene matches. The CDR3 bases are TGTGCCAGCAGCCTAGCGGGAGGGCTGGGGGGGGGTGAGCAGTTCTTC. It yields the protein CASSLAGGLGGGEQFF.

J is TRBJ1-2 and V is TRBV28; 7 bases are a match to TRBD1. Germline V lookup: CDR1 MDHEN, CDR2 SYDVKM. V shed 2 bases and J 3 bases; nucleotides not matched to a gene: 15. This CDR3 has 18 amino acids. The chain's CDR3 is CASSLGPFGTEGDYGYTF. CDR3 sequence (DNA): TGTGCCAGCAGTTTAGGTCCCTTTGGGACAGAGGGAGACTATGGCTACACCTTC.

The chain carries TRBV27 and TRBJ2-5; 9 nucleotides align to TRBD2. Germline lookup yields CDR1 MNHEY and CDR2 SMNVEV (reference sequence). The CDR3 runs 16 residues. J gave up 8 bases and V 5 bases, and 15 bases lay outside the gene matches. The CDR3 DNA reads as TGTGCCAGCAGTCCCTCCGGGACTAGCAGACCCCAAACCCAGTACTTC. This sequence encodes CASSPSGTSRPQTQYF.

This sequence joins TRBV6-1 and TRBJ1-5; 7 bases map to TRBD1. Germline CDR1 reads MNHNS; CDR2 reads SASEGT. After removal of 2 bases from V and 0 bases from J, the junction contained 4 bases not matched to a gene. CDR3 length: 16 residues. The CDR3 DNA is TGTGCCAGCAGTGAACGGGGACAGTATAGCAATCAGCCCCAGCATTTT. Amino acids: CASSERGQYSNQPQHF.

This chain joins TRBV6-6 and TRBJ1-1, with D unresolved. Germline lookup yields CDR1 MNHNY and CDR2 SVGAGI (reference sequence). The CDR3 length is 11 residues. The ends were cut back, 8 bases at V and 4 bases at J, with 8 bases in the middle. The CDR3 region has the DNA TGTGCCAGCCGCGAGGTCACTGAAGCTTTCTTT. Protein sequence: CASREVTEAFF.

CDR3 amino acids: CASSFGEDYEQYF. DNA of the CDR3: TGTGCCAGCAGCTTCGGGGAGGATTACGAGCAGTACTTC. The rearrangement uses TRBV5-4 and TRBJ2-7; D is perhaps TRBD2 (6 bases). V was shortened by 2 bases and J by 4 bases, with 10 bases between the two germline ends. The germline V gene encodes CDR1 SGHNT and CDR2 YYREEE (reference sequence). This CDR3 has 13 amino acids.

The chain uses TRBV4-2 and TRBJ1-2, with a tentative D call TRBD1 (5 bases). CDR3 size: 18 residues. Germline V lookup: CDR1 LGHNA, CDR2 YNFKEQ. Trimming left V 1 base short and J 4 bases short, with 22 bases between. The CDR3 DNA follows: TGTGCCAGCAGCCAAGTAGTGGGGGGGGAGGGCGCAACCTATGGCTACACCTTC. It codes for CASSQVVGGEGATYGYTF.

This CDR3 reads CASSLAVSPTDTQYF. The CDR3 coding sequence is TGTGCCAGCAGCTTAGCGGTTAGCCCCACAGATACGCAGTATTTT. The chain joins TRBV7-3 to TRBJ2-3; unclear D gene. CDR1 is SGHTA, CDR2 FQGTGA, per germline. Trimming removed 2 bases from V and 2 bases from J, with 11 bases in between. This CDR3 is built from 15 residues.

The chain employs TRBV4-2 and TRBJ2-3; no reliable D call. Per the germline V gene, CDR1 is LGHNA and CDR2 is YNFKEQ. The germline V and J ends were trimmed by 0 bases and 3 bases, with 4 bases remaining between them. There are 13 residues in the CDR3. The CDR3 nucleotides are TGTGCCAGCAGCCAAGACTATACAGATACGCAGTATTTT. Translation: CASSQDYTDTQYF.

This rearrangement joins TRBV5-1 to TRBJ2-1, with 9 bases lining up with TRBD2. With V trimmed by 3 bases and J by 4 bases, 14 bases remained unmatched. Germline V gene data show CDR1 as SGHRS and CDR2 as YFSETQ. The CDR3 totals 18 residues. The CDR3 protein is CASSYPRLAGASYNEQFF. The CDR3 DNA is TGCGCCAGCAGCTACCCTCGTTTAGCGGGGGCCTCATACAATGAGCAGTTCTTC.

This clone was found a few times. The CDR3 region is CASSLRGREQYF. The CDR3 nucleotides read TGTGCCAGCAGTTTGCGGGGGCGAGAGCAGTACTTC. This rearrangement joins TRBV28 to TRBJ2-7, with D tentatively TRBD2 (7 bases). Trimming removed 3 bases from V and 7 bases from J, with 10 bases in between. CDR1 and CDR2 from the germline V gene are MDHEN and SYDVKM. CDR3 size: 12 residues.

The chain is built from TRBV7-9 and TRBJ2-1, with 8 bases lining up with TRBD1. Trimming at V came to 5 bases and at J to 10 bases, leaving 10 bases not matched to a gene. Germline V gene data show CDR1 as SEHNR and CDR2 as FQNEAQ (reference sequence). This CDR3 has 14 amino acids. The CDR3 loop is CASSNLDRDREQFF. For the CDR3, the DNA is TGTGCCAGCAGCAATTTGGACAGGGACAGAGAGCAGTTCTTC.

The V call is TRBV9, the J call TRBJ2-2; D perhaps matches TRBD1 (5 bases). The germline V gene has CDR1 SGDLS and CDR2 YYNGEE. This CDR3 is 14 amino acids long. The V gene lost 1 base and the J gene lost 6 bases, with 10 bases spanning the gap. CDR3 coding DNA: TGTGCCAGCAGCGTAAAAAGGGGCCCCGGGGAGCTGTTTTTT. This codes for CASSVKRGPGELFF.

This chain links TRBV18 with TRBJ2-7, with TRBD2 matching 10 bases. The CDR3 runs to 15 residues. Trimming removed 6 bases from V and 5 bases from J; junction bases left unmatched: 10. Germline V gives CDR1 KGHSH, CDR2 LQKENI. The DNA of the CDR3 is TGTGCCAGCTCCCGCAGCGGGAGGGGGCGGGACGAGCAGTACTTC. It specifies CASSRSGRGRDEQYF. The full variable domain, rest sourced from reference TRBV18 and TRBJ2-7, is NAGVMQNPRHLVRRRGQEARLRCSPMKGHSHVYWYRQLPEEGLKFMVYLQKENIIDESGMPKERFSAEFPKEGPSILRIQQVVRGDSAAYFCASSRSGRGRDEQYFGPGTRLTVT.

The V call is TRBV25-1, the J call TRBJ2-2; D is perhaps TRBD2 (7 bases). This CDR3 contains 16 residues. Trimming removed 7 bases from V and 7 bases from J, with 22 bases in between. CDR1 MGHDK and CDR2 SYGVNS come from the germline V gene. The CDR3 DNA follows: TGTGCCAGCACCCAATGGGGGGGGCTTAGAGACGGGGAGCTGTTTTTT. The encoded protein is CASTQWGGLRDGELFF.

This chain links TRBV4-1 with TRBJ2-5; 7 nucleotides agree with TRBD2. With 4 bases clipped from V and 4 bases from J, the junction kept 12 bases outside the gene matches. This CDR3 contains 16 residues. CDR1 and CDR2 (germline): MGHRA, YSYEKL. DNA of the CDR3: TGCGCCAGCAGCCCTCGGGGGACGGGGGGAAGAGAGACCCAGTACTTC. It yields the protein CASSPRGTGGRETQYF.

The rearrangement links TRBV7-9 to TRBJ1-2; no clear D gene. Per germline, CDR1 SEHNR and CDR2 FQNEAQ (reference sequence). This CDR3 is built from 11 residues. V was trimmed by 7 bases and J by 4 bases, leaving 7 bases between them. The CDR3 bases are TGTGCCAGCACTAATCCCTATGGCTACACCTTC. Protein: CASTNPYGYTF.

The rearrangement links TRBV5-8 to TRBJ1-6; a weak D match, TRBD1 (5 bases). V was shortened by 3 bases and J by 10 bases, with 17 bases between the two germline ends. The CDR3 runs 15 residues. Germline CDR1 SGHTS, CDR2 YDEGEE. Written as DNA, the CDR3 is TGTGCCAGCAGCTCGCGGGGCACCGGGGGGTCACCCCTCCACTTT. Protein: CASSSRGTGGSPLHF. Full variable domain (rest looked up from reference TRBV5-8 and TRBJ1-6): EAGVTQSPTHLIKTRGQQATLRCSPISGHTSVYWYQQALGLGLQFLLWYDEGEERNRGNFPPRFSGRQFPNYSSELNVNALELEDSALYLCASSSRGTGGSPLHFGNGTRLTVT.